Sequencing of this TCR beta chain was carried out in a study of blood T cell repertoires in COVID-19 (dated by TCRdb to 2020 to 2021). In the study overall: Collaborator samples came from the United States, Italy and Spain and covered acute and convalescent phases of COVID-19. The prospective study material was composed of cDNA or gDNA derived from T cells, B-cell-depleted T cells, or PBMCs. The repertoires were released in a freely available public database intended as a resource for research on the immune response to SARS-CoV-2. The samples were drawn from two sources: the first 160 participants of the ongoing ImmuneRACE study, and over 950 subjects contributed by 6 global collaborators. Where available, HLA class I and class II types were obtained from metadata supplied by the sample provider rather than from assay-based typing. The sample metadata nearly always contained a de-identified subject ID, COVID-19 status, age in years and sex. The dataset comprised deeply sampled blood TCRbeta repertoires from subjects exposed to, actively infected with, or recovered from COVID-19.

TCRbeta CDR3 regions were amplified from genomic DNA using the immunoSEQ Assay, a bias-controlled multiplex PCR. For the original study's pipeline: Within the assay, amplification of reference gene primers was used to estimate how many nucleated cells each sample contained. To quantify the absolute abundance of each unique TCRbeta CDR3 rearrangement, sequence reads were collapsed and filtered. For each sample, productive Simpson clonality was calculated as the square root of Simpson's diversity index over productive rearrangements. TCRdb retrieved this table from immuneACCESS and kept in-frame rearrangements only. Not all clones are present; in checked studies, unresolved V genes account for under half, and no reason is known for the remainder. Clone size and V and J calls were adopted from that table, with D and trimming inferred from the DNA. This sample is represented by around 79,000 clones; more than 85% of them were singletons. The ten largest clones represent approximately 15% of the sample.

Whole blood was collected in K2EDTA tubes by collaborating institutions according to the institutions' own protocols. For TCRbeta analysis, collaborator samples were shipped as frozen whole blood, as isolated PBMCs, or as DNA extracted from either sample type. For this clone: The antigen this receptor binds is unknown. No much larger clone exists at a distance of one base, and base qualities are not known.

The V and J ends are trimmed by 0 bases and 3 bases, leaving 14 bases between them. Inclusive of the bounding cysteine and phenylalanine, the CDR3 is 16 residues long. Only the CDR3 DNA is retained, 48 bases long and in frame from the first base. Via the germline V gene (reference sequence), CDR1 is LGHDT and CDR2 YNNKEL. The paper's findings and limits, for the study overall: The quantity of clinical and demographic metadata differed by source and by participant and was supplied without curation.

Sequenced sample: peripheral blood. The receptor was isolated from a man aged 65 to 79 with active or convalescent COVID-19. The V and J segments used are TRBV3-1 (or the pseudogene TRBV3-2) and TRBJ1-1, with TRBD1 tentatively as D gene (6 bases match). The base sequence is TGTGCCAGCAGCCAAGATGGCAGGGGTCTGTACACTGAAGCTTTCTTT. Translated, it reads CASSQDGRGLYTEAFF.